The following is a T cell receptor (beta chain) sequence with its context. The sample belongs to a study of control samples from healthy donors and cancer patients. Here immunoSEQ multiplex PCR was the method, and the copy in TCRdb shows in-frame clones only, minus some. This sample yields some 150,000 clones, of which about 89% are seen a single time; more than 6.5% belongs to the top ten. The V gene lost 8 bases and the J gene lost 3 bases, with 8 bases spanning the gap. The CDR3 loop spans 11 amino acids. The germline gives CDR1 MNHEY, CDR2 SVGAGI. Source material: blood. This receptor was obtained from a man between 18 and 29 years old in good health. The J gene is TRBJ2-7, the V gene TRBV6-5; a possible D gene is TRBD1 (5 bases). CDR3 region: CASRQGYEQYF. The CDR3 coding sequence is TGTGCCAGCCGGCAGGGCTACGAGCAGTACTTC.